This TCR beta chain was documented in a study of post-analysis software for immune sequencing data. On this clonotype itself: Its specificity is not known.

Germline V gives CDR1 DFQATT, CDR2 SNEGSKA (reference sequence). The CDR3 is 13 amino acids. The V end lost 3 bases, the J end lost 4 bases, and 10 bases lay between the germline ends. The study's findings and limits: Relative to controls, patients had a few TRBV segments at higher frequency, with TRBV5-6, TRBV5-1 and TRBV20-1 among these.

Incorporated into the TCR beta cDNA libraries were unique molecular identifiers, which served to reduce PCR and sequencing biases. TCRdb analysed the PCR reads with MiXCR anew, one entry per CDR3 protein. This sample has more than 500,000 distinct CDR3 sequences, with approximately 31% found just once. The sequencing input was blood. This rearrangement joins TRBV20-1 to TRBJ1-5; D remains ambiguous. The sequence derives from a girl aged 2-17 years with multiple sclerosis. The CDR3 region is CSARGSINQPQHF. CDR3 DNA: TGCAGTGCTAGGGGGTCTATTAATCAGCCCCAGCATTTT.